This T cell receptor (beta chain) was obtained from a study of blood T cell repertoires in COVID-19. The overall study: Samples taken during acute and convalescent COVID-19 were collected in the United States, Italy and Spain. T cells, B-cell-depleted T cells, or PBMCs provided the cDNA or gDNA that served as material.

Per the study methods: Nucleated cell number was recorded as an estimate derived from reference gene primer amplification. Only in-frame clones appear in the TCRdb table, and some are missing; sequencing was by immunoSEQ multiplex PCR. For V, J and clone size, that table is used; D and trimming come from the DNA. The sample lists about 150,000 clones, roughly 85% occurring once. The CDR3 totals 16 residues. Looked up from germline, CDR1 is LGHNA and CDR2 is YSLEER. With V trimmed by 1 base and J by 0 bases, 3 bases remained unmatched. Sequencing was done on a sample of peripheral blood. V usage is TRBV4-3 and J usage is TRBJ2-3; 8 nucleotides align to TRBD2. This clonotype was sampled from a human donor with acute or convalescent COVID-19. The donor label of this sample is uncertain. The CDR3 nucleotides read TGCGCCAGCAGCCAAGGCCAGCGGGGGAGCACAGATACGCAGTATTTT. Translating it yields CASSQGQRGSTDTQYF.